The following is a T cell receptor beta chain sequence with its context. Its target is unknown. This sample stems from a study of OX40 agonist ivuxolimab in advanced cancers. For the study at large: It was permissible to have had prior anti-PD-1, anti-PD-L1 or anti-CTLA-4 therapy, and 40% had some. Whole-study findings and limits: Relatively little clonal expansion, among the lowest observed, appeared in partial responders at 0.1-3.0 mg/kg.

TCRdb's table, derived via immunoSEQ multiplex PCR, lists solely in-frame clones and lacks some. The sample shows tens of thousands of clones, about 87% of them seen only once. Anyone with autoimmune disease history or systemic immunosuppression was excluded. Researchers took blood at baseline, on cycle 4 day 1, and on cycle 7 day 1. V gave up 2 bases and J gave up 1 base, with 16 bases separating them. CDR1 GTSNPN and CDR2 SVGIG come from the germline V gene (reference sequence). The CDR3 extends over 16 amino acids. This sample comprised CD4+ or CD8+ T cells sorted from blood, obtained in a trial of the OX40 agonist ivuxolimab. This chain connects TRBV30 to TRBJ2-3; D is uncertain. This TCR was recovered from an adult with an advanced solid tumor such as melanoma, head and neck, liver or kidney cancer. CDR3 DNA: TGTGCCTGGAGTAGAAGCGAAAGAGGAGGCACAGATACGCAGTATTTT. Translated, it gives CAWSRSERGGTDTQYF. Complete variable domain (other parts from reference TRBV30 and TRBJ2-3): SQTIHQWPATLVQPVGSPLSLECTVEGTSNPNLYWYRQAAGRGLQLLFYSVGIGQISSEVPQNLSASRPQDRQFILSSKKLLLSDSGFYLCAWSRSERGGTDTQYFGPGTRLTVL.